This entry concerns a single T cell receptor (beta chain). This clone's antigen is unknown. Base qualities are missing; no much larger clone stands one base away. The source of the sample is a study of glioma-infiltrating T cells after dendritic cell vaccination (dated by TCRdb to the mid-2010s). A note on the overall study: The cohort included some 15 glioblastoma patients drawn from Phase I and II dendritic cell vaccination trials, of whom 9 were newly diagnosed and 6 had recurrent disease. Between about 2002 and 2013, the patients were given dendritic cell vaccination pulsed with autologous tumor lysate. In glioblastoma patients vaccinated with dendritic cells, deep sequencing of TCR beta CDR3 regions served to measure tumor-infiltrating lymphocyte content and to compare repertoires between tumor and blood. Each patient was given three intradermal dendritic cell vaccine injections, spaced two weeks apart, in the arm below the axilla. Survival after dendritic cell vaccination was correlated with TCR sequencing metrics, including TIL content and tumor-blood repertoire overlap. The vaccine was prepared from monocyte-derived dendritic cells that were cultured for seven days with IL-4 and GM-CSF and then pulsed overnight with autologous tumor lysate. On the study overall, not on this receptor specifically: Higher estimated pretreatment TIL content predicted longer time to progression and overall survival after dendritic cell vaccination. The three-group TCR overlap response model was described as speculative and requiring prospective validation. The cohort was small and heterogeneous, few patients had complete blood and tumor sets, and even fewer had initial-recurrent tumor pairs. TCR clonality showed no direct relationship with survival, which suggests that a diverse polyclonal response may be important.

To be selected, patients needed enough residual fresh-frozen tumor tissue and more than two years of available survival data. None of the glioblastoma patients carried an isocitrate dehydrogenase mutation, although molecular status otherwise varied. PBMC were collected before vaccination, two weeks after the third vaccination, and at tumor progression when it occurred. Genomic DNA was extracted with the Qiagen DNeasy Blood extraction Kit. TCRB CDR3 regions were amplified from 2 to 2.5 ug genomic DNA, or all available DNA if less, using the immunoSEQ assay. For multiplex PCR, 60 forward primers for TCR V beta segments and 13 reverse primers for J beta segments were used. To estimate reads per starting template, synthetic control templates were spiked into each sample at limiting dilution. Reads of 87 bp were generated by sequencing on the Illumina HiSeq System. As for the authors' bioinformatics: PCR and sequencing errors were removed by merging closely related sequences with a nearest neighbor algorithm. TCR overlap was defined as the percentage of unique tumor TCR beta sequences that were also present in the same patient's peripheral blood. TCRdb obtained this table from immuneACCESS and retained in-frame rearrangements with V and J assigned. These tables miss some clones; where compared with another copy, unresolved V genes account for less than half of the shortfall, and the remainder is unexplained. The V and J calls and the clone size are those of that table, but D and trimming were determined from the DNA. This sample holds over 90,000 clones; under 90% were observed only once. The leading ten clones occupy roughly 2.9% of the sample.

The CDR3 covers 15 residues, taking in both the cysteine and the phenylalanine. Only the CDR3 region is kept as DNA, spanning 45 bases read in frame from base 1. As encoded in the germline V gene, CDR1 is SGHRS while CDR2 is YFSETQ. Trimming accounts for 4 bases at V and 0 bases at J, while the number of junction bases matched to no gene is 5. The receptor was isolated from a human donor with glioblastoma. This material consisted of blood, taken before dendritic cell vaccination. Recombination joined TRBV5-1 with TRBJ1-2, with TRBD1 matching 8 junction bases. The nucleotide sequence is TGCGCCAGCAGCGTATGGACAGGGACTAACTATGGCTACACCTTC. It specifies CASSVWTGTNYGYTF.